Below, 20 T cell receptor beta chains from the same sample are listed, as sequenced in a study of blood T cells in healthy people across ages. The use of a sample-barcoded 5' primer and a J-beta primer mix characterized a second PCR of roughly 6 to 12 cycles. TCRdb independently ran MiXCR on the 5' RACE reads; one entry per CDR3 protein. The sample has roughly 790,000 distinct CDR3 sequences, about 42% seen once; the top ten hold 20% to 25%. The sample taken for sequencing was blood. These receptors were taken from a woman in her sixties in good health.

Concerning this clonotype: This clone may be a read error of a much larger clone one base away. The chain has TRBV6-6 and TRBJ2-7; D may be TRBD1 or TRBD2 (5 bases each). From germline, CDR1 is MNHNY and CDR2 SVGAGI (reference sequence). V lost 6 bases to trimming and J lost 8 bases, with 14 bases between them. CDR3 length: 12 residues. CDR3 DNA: TGTGCCAGCAGCAATCACCGGGACCAGCAGTACTTC. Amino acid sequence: CASSNHRDQQYF.

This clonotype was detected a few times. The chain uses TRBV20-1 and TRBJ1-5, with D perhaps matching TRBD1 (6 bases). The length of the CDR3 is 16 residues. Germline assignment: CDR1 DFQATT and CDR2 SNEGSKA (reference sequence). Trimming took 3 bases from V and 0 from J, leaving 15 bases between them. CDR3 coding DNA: TGCAGTGCTAGGGATCGGGGAGGGGGTAGCAATCAGCCCCAGCATTTT. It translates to CSARDRGGGSNQPQHF.

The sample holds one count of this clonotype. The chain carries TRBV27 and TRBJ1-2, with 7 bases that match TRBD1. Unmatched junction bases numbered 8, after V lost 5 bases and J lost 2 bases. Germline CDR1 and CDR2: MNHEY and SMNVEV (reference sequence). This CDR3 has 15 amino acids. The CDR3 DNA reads TGTGCCAGCAGTCGGAGGGGGCTGATGAACTATGGCTACACCTTC. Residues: CASSRRGLMNYGYTF.

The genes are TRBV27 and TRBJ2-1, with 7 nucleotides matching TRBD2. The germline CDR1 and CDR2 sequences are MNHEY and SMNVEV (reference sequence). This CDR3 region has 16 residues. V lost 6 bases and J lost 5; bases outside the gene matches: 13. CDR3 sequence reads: CASRPSRREWHNEQFF. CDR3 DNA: TGTGCCAGCAGACCGAGCCGGCGGGAGTGGCACAATGAGCAGTTCTTC.

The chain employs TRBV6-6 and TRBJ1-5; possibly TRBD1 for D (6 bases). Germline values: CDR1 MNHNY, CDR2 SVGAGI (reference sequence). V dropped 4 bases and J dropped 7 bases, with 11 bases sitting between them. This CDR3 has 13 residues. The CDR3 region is CASSSPGAQPQHF. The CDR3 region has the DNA TGTGCCAGCAGTTCCCCAGGGGCCCAGCCCCAGCATTTT.

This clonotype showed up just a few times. The CDR3 here is CASTMIGLAGVGEQYF. CDR3 bases: TGTGCCAGCACCATGATAGGACTAGCGGGAGTAGGCGAGCAGTACTTC. J is TRBJ2-5 and V is TRBV28, with 13 nucleotides matching TRBD2. The J call could be wrong; TRBJ2-7 is a better fit for the DNA end. The CDR3 is made up of 16 amino acids. Germline assignment: CDR1 MDHEN and CDR2 SYDVKM.

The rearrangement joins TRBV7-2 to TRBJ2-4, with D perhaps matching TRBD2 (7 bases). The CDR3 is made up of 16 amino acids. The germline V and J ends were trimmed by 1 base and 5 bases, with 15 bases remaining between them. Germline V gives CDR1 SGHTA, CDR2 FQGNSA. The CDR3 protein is CASSLVSGRGENIQYF. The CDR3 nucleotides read TGTGCCAGCAGCTTAGTATCAGGGAGGGGGGAAAACATTCAGTACTTC.

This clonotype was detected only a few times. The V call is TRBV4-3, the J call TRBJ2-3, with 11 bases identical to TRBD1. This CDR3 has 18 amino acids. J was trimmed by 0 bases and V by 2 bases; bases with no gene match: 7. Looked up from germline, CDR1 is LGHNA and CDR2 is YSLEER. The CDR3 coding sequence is TGCGCCAGCAGCCAACGGACAGGGGGCCGGGGTAGCACAGATACGCAGTATTTT. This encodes CASSQRTGGRGSTDTQYF.

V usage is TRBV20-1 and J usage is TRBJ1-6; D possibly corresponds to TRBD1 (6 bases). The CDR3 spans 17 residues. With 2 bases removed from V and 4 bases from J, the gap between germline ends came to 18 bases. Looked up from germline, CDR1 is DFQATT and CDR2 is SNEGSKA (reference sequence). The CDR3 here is CSARKGGHNPYNSPLHF. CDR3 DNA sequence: TGCAGTGCTAGAAAGGGGGGCCACAATCCATATAATTCACCCCTCCACTTT.

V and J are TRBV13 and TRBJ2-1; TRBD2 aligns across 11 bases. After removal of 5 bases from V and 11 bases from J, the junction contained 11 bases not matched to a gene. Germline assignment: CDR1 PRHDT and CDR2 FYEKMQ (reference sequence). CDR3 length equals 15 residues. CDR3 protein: CASSVRLAGLTQQFF. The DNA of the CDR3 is TGTGCCAGCAGCGTGAGACTAGCGGGATTGACTCAGCAGTTCTTC.

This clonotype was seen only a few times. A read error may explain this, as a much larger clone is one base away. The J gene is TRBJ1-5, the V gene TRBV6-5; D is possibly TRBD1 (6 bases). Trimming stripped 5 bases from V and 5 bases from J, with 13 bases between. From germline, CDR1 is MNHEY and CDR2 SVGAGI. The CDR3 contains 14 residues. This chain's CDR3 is CASSDGQSYQPQHF. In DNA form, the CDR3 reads TGTGCCAGCAGTGACGGACAGTCCTATCAGCCCCAGCATTTT.

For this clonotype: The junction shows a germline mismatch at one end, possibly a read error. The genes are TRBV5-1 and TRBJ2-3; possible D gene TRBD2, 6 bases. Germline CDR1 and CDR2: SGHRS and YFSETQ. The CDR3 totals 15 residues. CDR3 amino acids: CASSLSGASTDTQYF. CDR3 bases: TGTGCCAGCAGCCTTAGCGGAGCCAGCACAGATACGCAGTATTTT.

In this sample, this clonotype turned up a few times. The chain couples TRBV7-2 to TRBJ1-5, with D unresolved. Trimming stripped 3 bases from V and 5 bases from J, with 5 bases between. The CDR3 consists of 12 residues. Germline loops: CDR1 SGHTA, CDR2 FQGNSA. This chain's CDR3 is CASSLDDQPQHF. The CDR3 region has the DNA TGTGCCAGCAGCTTGGATGATCAGCCCCAGCATTTT. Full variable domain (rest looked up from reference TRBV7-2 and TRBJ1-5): GAGVSQSPSNKVTEKGKDVELRCDPISGHTALYWYRQSLGQGLEFLIYFQGNSAPDKSGLPSDRFSAERTGGSVSTLTIQRTQQEDSAVYLCASSLDDQPQHFGDGTRLSIL.

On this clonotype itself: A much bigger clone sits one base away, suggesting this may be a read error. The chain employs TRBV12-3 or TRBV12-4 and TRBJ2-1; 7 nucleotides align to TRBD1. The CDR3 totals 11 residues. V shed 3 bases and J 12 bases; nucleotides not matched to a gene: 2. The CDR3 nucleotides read TGTGCCAGCAGTTTGGGACAGCGGCAGTTCTTC. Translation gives CASSLGQRQFF.

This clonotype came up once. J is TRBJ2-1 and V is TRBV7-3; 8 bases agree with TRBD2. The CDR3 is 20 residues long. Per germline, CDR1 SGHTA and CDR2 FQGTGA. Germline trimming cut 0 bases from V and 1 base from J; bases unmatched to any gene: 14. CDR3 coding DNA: TGTGCCAGCAGCTTAACTAACGGCGGGGGGACTATAGGATCCTACAATGAGCAGTTCTTC. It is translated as CASSLTNGGGTIGSYNEQFF.

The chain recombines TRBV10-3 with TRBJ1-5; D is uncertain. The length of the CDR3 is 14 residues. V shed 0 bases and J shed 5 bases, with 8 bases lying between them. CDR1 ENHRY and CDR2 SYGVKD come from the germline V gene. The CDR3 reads CAISESRADQPQHF. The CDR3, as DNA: TGTGCCATCAGTGAGTCGCGGGCAGATCAGCCCCAGCATTTT.

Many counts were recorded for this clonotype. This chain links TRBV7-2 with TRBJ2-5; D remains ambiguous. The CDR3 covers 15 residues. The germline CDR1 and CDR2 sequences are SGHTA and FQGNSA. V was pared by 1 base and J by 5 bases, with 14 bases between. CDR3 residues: CASSLGSGWRETQYF. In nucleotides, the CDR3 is TGTGCCAGCAGCTTAGGATCCGGGTGGCGGGAGACCCAGTACTTC. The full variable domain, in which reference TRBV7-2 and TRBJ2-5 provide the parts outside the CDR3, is GAGVSQSPSNKVTEKGKDVELRCDPISGHTALYWYRQSLGQGLEFLIYFQGNSAPDKSGLPSDRFSAERTGGSVSTLTIQRTQQEDSAVYLCASSLGSGWRETQYFGPGTRLLVL.

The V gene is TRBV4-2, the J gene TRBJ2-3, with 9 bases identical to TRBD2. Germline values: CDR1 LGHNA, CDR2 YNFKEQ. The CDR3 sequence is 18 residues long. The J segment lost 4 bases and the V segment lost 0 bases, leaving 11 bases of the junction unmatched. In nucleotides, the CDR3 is TGTGCCAGCAGCCAAGAAGGGCCGGGACTAGCCGGGGCAGATACGCAGTATTTT. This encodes CASSQEGPGLAGADTQYF.

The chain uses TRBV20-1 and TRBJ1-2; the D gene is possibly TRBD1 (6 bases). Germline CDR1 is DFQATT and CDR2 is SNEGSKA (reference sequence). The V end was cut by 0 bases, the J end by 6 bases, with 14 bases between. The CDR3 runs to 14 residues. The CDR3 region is CSARDRGGVDGYTF. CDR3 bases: TGCAGTGCTAGAGATCGAGGGGGGGTCGATGGCTACACCTTC.

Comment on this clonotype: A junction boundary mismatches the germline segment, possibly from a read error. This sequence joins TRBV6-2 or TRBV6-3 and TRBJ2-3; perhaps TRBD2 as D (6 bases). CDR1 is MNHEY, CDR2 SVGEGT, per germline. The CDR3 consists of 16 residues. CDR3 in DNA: TGTGCCAGCAGTCGCGGCAGTGCGGGATCGACAGATACGCGGTATTTT. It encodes CASSRGSAGSTDTRYF.